Listed below are T cell receptor beta chains from one sample, sequenced in a study of blood T cell repertoires in COVID-19. TCRdb keeps only in-frame clones here, not all; method: immunoSEQ multiplex PCR. Here the sample spans some 130,000 clones, around three quarters being singletons. The sample comprised peripheral blood. The source of these receptors is a man older than 75 with acute or convalescent COVID-19. Both conserved end residues are part of each CDR3. The D gene is left open where the match is weak. The size of a clone is reported for some rows only, either as once, few or many, or as a class for expanded clones.

d_call,v_call,j_call,clone_size,cdr3_aa,cdr3_nt
-,TRBV14,TRBJ2-1,-,CASSQGSGGNEQFF,TGTGCCAGCAGCCAGGGCAGCGGAGGCAATGAGCAGTTCTTC
-,TRBV5-5,TRBJ1-2,-,CASSSRGGNYGYTF,TGTGCCAGCAGCTCCCGGGGGGGGAACTATGGCTACACCTTC
TRBD1,TRBV7-3,TRBJ1-1,-,CASRKGQDTEAFF,TGTGCCAGCAGAAAGGGACAGGACACTGAAGCTTTCTTT
-,TRBV5-5,TRBJ1-4,-,CASSSLQGFNEKLFF,TGTGCCAGCAGCAGTTTACAGGGCTTTAATGAAAAACTGTTTTTT
TRBD2,TRBV4-2,TRBJ2-7,-,CASSQEPAGGREQYF,TGTGCCAGCAGCCAAGAACCGGCGGGGGGGCGCGAGCAGTACTTC
TRBD1,TRBV14,TRBJ2-5,once,CASSATGVQETQYF,TGTGCCAGCAGCGCAACAGGGGTCCAAGAGACCCAGTACTTC
TRBD1,TRBV5-1,TRBJ1-5,-,CASSLTGAEDQPQHF,TGCGCCAGCAGCCTGACAGGGGCGGAGGATCAGCCCCAGCATTTT
-,TRBV2,TRBJ1-4,many,CASSPPLWGTNEKLFF,TGTGCCAGCAGTCCACCCTTGTGGGGCACTAATGAAAAACTGTTTTTT
-,TRBV18,TRBJ2-1,once,CASSPDTSSYNEQFF,TGTGCCAGCTCCCCCGACACAAGCTCCTACAATGAGCAGTTCTTC
TRBD1,TRBV19,TRBJ1-2,-,CASSPDREGYTF,TGTGCCAGTAGTCCGGACAGGGAAGGCTACACCTTC
TRBD1,TRBV6-2/TRBV6-3,TRBJ1-1,few,CASSDRERAFF,TGTGCCAGCAGTGACAGGGAGAGAGCTTTCTTT
-,TRBV7-2,TRBJ2-3,-,CASSLGVTDTQYF,TGTGCCAGCAGCTTAGGAGTGACAGATACGCAGTATTTT
TRBD1,TRBV7-2,TRBJ2-7,-,CASSSDRVSHEQYF,TGTGCCAGCAGCTCGGACAGGGTAAGCCACGAGCAGTACTTC
TRBD1,TRBV7-3,TRBJ2-1,-,CASSSWGGQGNEQFF,TGTGCCAGCAGCTCCTGGGGGGGACAGGGGAATGAGCAGTTCTTC
TRBD2,TRBV3-1/TRBV3-2,TRBJ2-7,-,CASSQRRASGDREQYF,TGTGCCAGCAGCCAAAGGCGGGCTAGCGGGGATCGCGAGCAGTACTTC
-,TRBV18,TRBJ1-6,-,CASSPTGNSPLHF,TGTGCCAGCTCACCAACGGGGAATTCACCCCTCCACTTT
TRBD1,TRBV2,TRBJ1-1,-,CASSAGQGRTEAFF,TGTGCCAGCAGTGCTGGACAGGGGCGGACCGAAGCTTTCTTT
-,TRBV6-1,TRBJ1-2,-,CASSETGDRPYGYTF,TGTGCCAGCAGTGAAACAGGAGACCGCCCCTATGGCTACACCTTC
-,TRBV7-6,TRBJ1-2,-,CASSPRGLWDGYTF,TGTGCCAGCAGCCCCAGAGGCCTTTGGGATGGCTACACCTTC
-,TRBV7-9,TRBJ1-4,-,CASSLGLGLNEKLFF,TGTGCCAGCAGCTTAGGTCTGGGACTTAATGAAAAACTGTTTTTT
TRBD2,TRBV28,TRBJ2-3,-,CASSLGAGGSTDTQYF,TGTGCCAGCAGTCTGGGAGCGGGGGGCAGCACAGATACGCAGTATTTT
TRBD2,TRBV6-6,TRBJ2-7,-,CASSRTSRVYEQYF,TGTGCCAGCAGTCGGACTAGCCGGGTGTACGAGCAGTACTTC
-,TRBV5-1,TRBJ2-3,-,CASSLVPREPQYF,TGCGCCAGCAGCTTAGTTCCGAGGGAACCGCAGTATTTT
-,TRBV3-1/TRBV3-2,TRBJ1-1,-,CASSLDSEAFF,TGTGCCAGCAGCTTGGACTCAGAGGCTTTCTTT
TRBD1,TRBV6-2/TRBV6-3,TRBJ1-4,once,CASSFPPGQQNEKLFF,TGTGCCAGCAGTTTCCCCCCGGGACAGCAGAATGAAAAACTGTTTTTT
-,TRBV5-1,TRBJ2-7,-,CASSFEGRSPYEQYF,TGCGCCAGCAGCTTTGAGGGCAGGAGCCCTTACGAGCAGTACTTC
TRBD1,TRBV7-9,TRBJ1-1,-,CASSGTGRGPEAFF,TGTGCCAGCAGCGGGACAGGGAGAGGCCCTGAAGCTTTCTTT
-,TRBV6-4,TRBJ1-5,-,CASSREINQPQHF,TGTGCCAGCAGCCGGGAGATCAATCAGCCCCAGCATTTT
TRBD1,TRBV2,TRBJ1-5,-,CASSVGTGYQPQHF,TGTGCCAGCAGTGTAGGGACAGGCTATCAGCCCCAGCATTTT
-,TRBV7-3,TRBJ2-7,-,CASSLTGGGGYEQYF,TGTGCCAGCAGCTTAACCGGTGGCGGAGGATACGAGCAGTACTTC
-,TRBV6-6,TRBJ1-6,-,CASSQQGETLHF,TGTGCCAGCAGTCAACAGGGTGAGACCCTCCACTTT
-,TRBV4-1,TRBJ2-4,-,CASSQGPQGKNIQYF,TGCGCCAGCAGCCAAGGGCCCCAGGGGAAGAACATTCAGTACTTC
TRBD2,TRBV27,TRBJ2-3,-,CASSQRGEIRTQYF,TGTGCCAGCAGCCAACGGGGGGAGATCCGTACGCAGTATTTT
-,TRBV2,TRBJ2-7,-,CASSKRTPRRGSYEQYF,TGTGCCAGCAGTAAGAGGACACCAAGGAGGGGCTCCTACGAGCAGTACTTC
-,TRBV28,TRBJ2-5,once,CASSSSAVLGETQYF,TGTGCCAGCAGTTCCTCAGCGGTCCTGGGGGAGACCCAGTACTTC
-,TRBV28,TRBJ1-2,-,CATKPADAGGFYGYTF,TGTGCCACCAAGCCAGCCGACGCGGGGGGCTTTTATGGCTACACCTTC
-,TRBV7-2,TRBJ2-1,-,CASSTIQHNEQFF,TGTGCCAGCAGCACAATACAGCACAATGAGCAGTTCTTC
-,TRBV27,TRBJ1-2,-,CASRKDGQRANYGYTF,TGTGCCAGCAGGAAGGACGGACAGCGCGCTAACTATGGCTACACCTTC
TRBD1,TRBV6-5,TRBJ1-2,-,CASSRTGGDYGYTF,TGTGCCAGCAGTCGGACAGGGGGGGACTATGGCTACACCTTC
-,TRBV27,TRBJ1-4,-,CASSWGRGREKLFF,TGTGCCAGCAGTTGGGGCAGGGGACGAGAAAAACTGTTTTTT
TRBD2,TRBV7-2,TRBJ2-3,few,CASRVFGGGITDTQYF,TGTGCCAGCAGGGTATTTGGCGGGGGGATCACAGATACGCAGTATTTT
-,TRBV9,TRBJ2-7,once,CASSYQGGLEQYF,TGTGCCAGCAGCTACCAGGGGGGTCTCGAGCAGTACTTC
TRBD1,TRBV29-1,TRBJ1-2,-,CSAMRGQGAGGYTF,TGCAGCGCCATGAGAGGACAGGGCGCAGGCGGCTACACCTTC
-,TRBV14,TRBJ2-5,few,CASSQGPQGTGVQETQYF,TGTGCCAGCAGCCAAGGACCACAGGGAACAGGCGTACAAGAGACCCAGTACTTC
-,TRBV9,TRBJ1-1,-,CASSVDLQGPEAFF,TGTGCCAGCAGCGTAGATCTACAGGGTCCTGAAGCTTTCTTT
-,TRBV7-9,TRBJ1-2,-,CASSDRGYDGYTF,TGTGCCAGCAGCGATAGGGGGTATGATGGCTACACCTTC
-,TRBV7-6,TRBJ2-1,-,CASSHIQGGDLNEQFF,TGTGCCAGCAGCCATATACAGGGCGGCGACCTCAATGAGCAGTTCTTC
TRBD1,TRBV10-3,TRBJ2-3,-,CAISSDRGSTDTQYF,TGTGCCATCAGTTCCGACAGGGGGTCCACAGATACGCAGTATTTT
-,TRBV6-5,TRBJ1-6,-,CASSYGTNKGNSPLHF,TGTGCCAGCAGTTATGGGACAAACAAGGGTAATTCACCCCTCCACTTT
-,TRBV7-3,TRBJ2-1,-,CASSLDSTWEQFF,TGTGCCAGCAGCTTAGACTCGACTTGGGAGCAGTTCTTC
-,TRBV7-2,TRBJ2-5,-,CASSLGLMETQYF,TGTGCCAGCAGCTTAGGACTGATGGAGACCCAGTACTTC
TRBD2,TRBV7-2,TRBJ2-1,-,CASSSAGGSYNEQFF,TGTGCCAGCAGCTCAGCGGGGGGCTCCTACAATGAGCAGTTCTTC
-,TRBV7-9,TRBJ1-5,-,CASSLVSHNQPQHF,TGTGCCAGCAGCTTAGTTTCCCACAATCAGCCCCAGCATTTT
-,TRBV24-1,TRBJ2-1,-,CATSDLGSRGKFF,TGTGCCACCAGTGATTTAGGTTCTCGGGGGAAGTTCTTC
-,TRBV11-3,TRBJ2-2,-,CASSQLNTGELFF,TGTGCCAGCAGCCAGTTGAACACCGGGGAGCTGTTTTTT